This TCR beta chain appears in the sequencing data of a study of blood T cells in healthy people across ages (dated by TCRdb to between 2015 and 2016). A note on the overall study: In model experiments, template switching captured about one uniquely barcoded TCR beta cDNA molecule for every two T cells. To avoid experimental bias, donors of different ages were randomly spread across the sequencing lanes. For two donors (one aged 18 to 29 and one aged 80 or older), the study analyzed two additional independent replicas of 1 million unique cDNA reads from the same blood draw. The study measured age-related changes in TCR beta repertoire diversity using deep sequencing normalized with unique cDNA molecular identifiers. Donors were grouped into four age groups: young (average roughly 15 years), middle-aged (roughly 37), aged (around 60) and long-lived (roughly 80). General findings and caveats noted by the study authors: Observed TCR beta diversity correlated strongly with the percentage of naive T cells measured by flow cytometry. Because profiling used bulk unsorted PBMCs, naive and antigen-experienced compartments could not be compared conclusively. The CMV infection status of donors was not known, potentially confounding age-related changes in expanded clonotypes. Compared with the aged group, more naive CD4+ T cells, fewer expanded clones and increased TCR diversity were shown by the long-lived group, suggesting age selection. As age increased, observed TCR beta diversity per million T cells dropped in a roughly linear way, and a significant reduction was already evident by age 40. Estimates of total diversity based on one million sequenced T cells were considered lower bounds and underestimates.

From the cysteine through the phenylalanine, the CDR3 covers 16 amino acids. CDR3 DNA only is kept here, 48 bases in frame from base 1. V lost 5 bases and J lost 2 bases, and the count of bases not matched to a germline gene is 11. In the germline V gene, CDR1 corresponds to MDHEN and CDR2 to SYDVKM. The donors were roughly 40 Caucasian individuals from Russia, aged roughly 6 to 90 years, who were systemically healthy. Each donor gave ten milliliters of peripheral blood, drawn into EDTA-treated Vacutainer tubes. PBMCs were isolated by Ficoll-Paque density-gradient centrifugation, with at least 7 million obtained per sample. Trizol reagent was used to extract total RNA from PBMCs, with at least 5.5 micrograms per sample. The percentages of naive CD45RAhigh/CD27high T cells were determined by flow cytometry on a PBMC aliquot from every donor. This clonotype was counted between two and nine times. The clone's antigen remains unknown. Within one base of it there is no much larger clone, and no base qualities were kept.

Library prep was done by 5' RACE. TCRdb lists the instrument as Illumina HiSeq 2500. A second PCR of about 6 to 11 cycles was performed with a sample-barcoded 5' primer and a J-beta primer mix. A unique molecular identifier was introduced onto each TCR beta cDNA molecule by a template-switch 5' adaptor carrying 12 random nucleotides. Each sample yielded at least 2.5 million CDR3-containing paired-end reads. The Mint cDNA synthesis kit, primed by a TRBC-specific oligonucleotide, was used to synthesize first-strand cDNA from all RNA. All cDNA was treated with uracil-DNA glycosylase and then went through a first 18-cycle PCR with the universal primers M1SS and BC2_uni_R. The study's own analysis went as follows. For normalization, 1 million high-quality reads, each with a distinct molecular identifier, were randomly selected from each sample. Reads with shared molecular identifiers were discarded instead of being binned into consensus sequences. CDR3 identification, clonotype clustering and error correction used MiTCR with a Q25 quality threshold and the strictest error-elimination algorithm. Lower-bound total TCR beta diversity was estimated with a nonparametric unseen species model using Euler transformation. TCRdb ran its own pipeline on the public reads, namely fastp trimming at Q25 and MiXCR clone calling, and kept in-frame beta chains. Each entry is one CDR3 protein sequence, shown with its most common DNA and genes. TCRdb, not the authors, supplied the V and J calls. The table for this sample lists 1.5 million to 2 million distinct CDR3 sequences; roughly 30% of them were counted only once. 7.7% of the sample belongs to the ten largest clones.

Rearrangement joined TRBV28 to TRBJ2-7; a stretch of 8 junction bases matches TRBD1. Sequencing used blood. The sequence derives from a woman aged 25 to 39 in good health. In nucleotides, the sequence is TGTGCCAGCAGTCCTAGTCTTCGGACAGGGCCCTACGAGCAGTACTTC. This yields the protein CASSPSLRTGPYEQYF.